Detailed here is one T cell receptor beta chain. These data belong to a study of human T cells and chemical hapten exposure. TCRdb itself ran the RACE reads through MiXCR, one entry per CDR3 protein. The table has roughly 39,000 distinct CDR3 sequences, roughly an eighth seen once. Looked up from germline, CDR1 is LNHNV and CDR2 is YYDKDF (reference sequence). V was trimmed by 0 bases and J by 3 bases, leaving 9 bases between them. The CDR3 contains 14 residues. As for time point: patch test 3, about 24 weeks after DPC sensitization. Treatment denoted: therapeutic diphenylcyclopropenone sensitization with weekly scalp DPC. Total RNA came from unfractionated whole blood.

The V call is TRBV15, the J call TRBJ2-7; D uncertain. The sequence was collected from a woman aged 40 to 50 with alopecia areata. Some clones in this sample may be carry-over from other donors' samples. The sequences come from whole blood, collected in connection with sensitization to the hapten diphenylcyclopropenone (DPC). This chain's CDR3 is CATSRDQTGYEQYF. The DNA for the CDR3 is TGTGCCACCAGCAGAGACCAAACCGGCTACGAGCAGTACTTC.